These T cell receptor beta chains were read from a single sample in a study of molecular identifiers for immune sequencing clone quantification. TCRdb reprocessed the PCR reads via MiXCR and lists one record per CDR3 protein. The sample lists more than 10,000 distinct CDR3 sequences, about 20% occurring once. What was sequenced was naive CD8+ T cells from blood, with Jurkat cell RNA spiked in. All receptors come from a human donor in good health. Some libraries in this study had Jurkat cell RNA spiked in. The CDR3 runs from the conserved cysteine through the conserved F or W. The D gene is left open where the match is weak. Clone size appears in some rows only: once, few, many, or a class for an expanded clone.

v_gene: TRBV7-2
abundance: .
j_gene: TRBJ2-3
d_gene: .
CDR3nt: TGTGCCAGCAGCTCGGTCCTCCGGGCCGCTCCGCCGTCTTTT
CDR3aa: CASSSVLRAAPPSF

v_gene: TRBV6-2/TRBV6-3
abundance: medium-sized
j_gene: TRBJ1-1
d_gene: .
CDR3nt: TGTGCCAGCACCCAGGGTTGGAAACCCGAAGCTTTCTTT
CDR3aa: CASTQGWKPEAFF

v_gene: TRBV12-3/TRBV12-4
abundance: medium-sized
j_gene: TRBJ2-3
d_gene: TRBD2
CDR3nt: TGTGCCAGCAGTTCCGAAGCGGGGGGGCCCGCAGATACGCAGTATTTT
CDR3aa: CASSSEAGGPADTQYF

v_gene: TRBV6-2/TRBV6-3
abundance: .
j_gene: TRBJ2-7
d_gene: .
CDR3nt: TGTGCCAGCAGTTATGGGAAAGACTACGAGCAGTGCTTC
CDR3aa: CASSYGKDYEQCF

v_gene: TRBV6-2/TRBV6-3
abundance: few
j_gene: TRBJ2-7
d_gene: .
CDR3nt: TGTGCCAGCAGTTACTCGTCCGCCTACGAGCAGTACTTC
CDR3aa: CASSYSSAYEQYF

v_gene: TRBV7-9
abundance: medium-sized
j_gene: TRBJ2-7
d_gene: TRBD1
CDR3nt: TGTGCCAGCAGCTCTCGAACAGGGGGCAGCTACGAGCAGTACTTC
CDR3aa: CASSSRTGGSYEQYF

v_gene: TRBV20-1
abundance: medium-sized
j_gene: TRBJ2-3
d_gene: .
CDR3nt: TGCAGTGCTAGAGATTCGTGGGATGTAAAAACAGATACGCAGTATTTT
CDR3aa: CSARDSWDVKTDTQYF

v_gene: TRBV5-6
abundance: many
j_gene: TRBJ2-4
d_gene: .
CDR3nt: TGTGCCAGCAGCAGTTCCGGGACAACAAACATTCAGTACTTC
CDR3aa: CASSSSGTTNIQYF

v_gene: TRBV15
abundance: medium-sized
j_gene: TRBJ2-1
d_gene: TRBD2
CDR3nt: TGTGCCACCAACCCAGGAGGGACTAGCTCCTACAATGAGCAGTTCTTC
CDR3aa: CATNPGGTSSYNEQFF

v_gene: TRBV19
abundance: few
j_gene: TRBJ2-1
d_gene: .
CDR3nt: TGTGCCAGTAGTCGTATGGCCTTATCCTCCTACAATGAGCAGTTCTTC
CDR3aa: CASSRMALSSYNEQFF

v_gene: TRBV27
abundance: medium-sized
j_gene: TRBJ1-1
d_gene: .
CDR3nt: TGTGCCAGCAGTCCTCAGGGACATCCATATGAGGAAGCTTTCTTT
CDR3aa: CASSPQGHPYEEAFF

v_gene: TRBV6-1
abundance: .
j_gene: TRBJ1-5
d_gene: .
CDR3nt: TGTGCCAGCAGTGAGGGAAGTATGAACCGGGGTCCGGCCCAGCAGTTC
CDR3aa: CASSEGSMNRGPAQQF

v_gene: TRBV7-9
abundance: many
j_gene: TRBJ2-7
d_gene: TRBD1
CDR3nt: TGTGCCAGCAGCTCGACAGGGGGCGAGCAGTACTTC
CDR3aa: CASSSTGGEQYF

v_gene: TRBV20-1
abundance: .
j_gene: TRBJ2-7
d_gene: .
CDR3nt: TGCAGTGCTGGGGCCCGCTCCTACGCGCAGTACTTC
CDR3aa: CSAGARSYAQYF

v_gene: TRBV7-6
abundance: many
j_gene: TRBJ2-2
d_gene: .
CDR3nt: TGTGCCAGCAGCTTAGTCGGGGGGCCGGGGGAGCTGTTTTTT
CDR3aa: CASSLVGGPGELFF

v_gene: TRBV2
abundance: many
j_gene: TRBJ2-1
d_gene: .
CDR3nt: TGTGCCCTCCTTGAATTTGCTGCCAATGAGCAGTTCTTC
CDR3aa: CALLEFAANEQFF

v_gene: TRBV4-1
abundance: medium-sized
j_gene: TRBJ2-7
d_gene: TRBD2
CDR3nt: TGCGCCAGCAGCGACCCCGGGACTAGGTTCTACTTC
CDR3aa: CASSDPGTRFYF

v_gene: TRBV7-2
abundance: .
j_gene: TRBJ2-2
d_gene: TRBD2
CDR3nt: TGTGCCAGCAGCTTTACCGGGAGGGCCCCGGTCACCGGGGAGCTGTTTTTT
CDR3aa: CASSFTGRAPVTGELFF

v_gene: TRBV11-2
abundance: many
j_gene: TRBJ2-3
d_gene: .
CDR3nt: TGTGCCAGCAGCTGGGGAAGGTGGTTAGAAGCAGATACGCAGTATTTT
CDR3aa: CASSWGRWLEADTQYF

v_gene: TRBV4-1
abundance: many
j_gene: TRBJ2-7
d_gene: TRBD2
CDR3nt: TGCGCCAGCAGCCCCACCGGACTAGCGGGAGGGTACGAGCAGTACTTC
CDR3aa: CASSPTGLAGGYEQYF

v_gene: TRBV5-4
abundance: medium-sized
j_gene: TRBJ2-7
d_gene: .
CDR3nt: TGTGCCAGCTCGGCAGGGAACTACGAGCAGTACTTC
CDR3aa: CASSAGNYEQYF

v_gene: TRBV13
abundance: many
j_gene: TRBJ2-5
d_gene: .
CDR3nt: TGTGCCAGCAGCTTACAGTATAGTGGGGAGACCCAGTACTTC
CDR3aa: CASSLQYSGETQYF

v_gene: TRBV7-2
abundance: .
j_gene: TRBJ2-5
d_gene: TRBD2
CDR3nt: TGTGCCAGCAGCTTGGCGGCGGGGGGGGTGAGGACCCGGTACTTC
CDR3aa: CASSLAAGGVRTRYF

v_gene: TRBV2
abundance: medium-sized
j_gene: TRBJ2-3
d_gene: .
CDR3nt: TGTGCCATCCCGGGGGAACGGGGGGCTGCAGATACGCAGTATTTT
CDR3aa: CAIPGERGAADTQYF

v_gene: TRBV6-5
abundance: many
j_gene: TRBJ2-5
d_gene: .
CDR3nt: TGTGCCAGCAGTCCCAGTGGGCAAGAGACCCAGTACTTC
CDR3aa: CASSPSGQETQYF

v_gene: TRBV4-3
abundance: few
j_gene: TRBJ1-2
d_gene: .
CDR3nt: TGCGCCAGCAGCCAAGAGCCTGAGAACTATGGCTACACCTTC
CDR3aa: CASSQEPENYGYTF

v_gene: TRBV11-2
abundance: many
j_gene: TRBJ2-6
d_gene: TRBD1
CDR3nt: TGTGCCAGCAGCTCGGACAGGGGAGCTGGGGCCAACGTCCTGACTTTC
CDR3aa: CASSSDRGAGANVLTF

v_gene: TRBV9
abundance: many
j_gene: TRBJ2-3
d_gene: .
CDR3nt: TGTGCCAGCAGCGCTCGTGACCGCATCGTCTTCGGTACGCAGTATTTT
CDR3aa: CASSARDRIVFGTQYF

v_gene: TRBV7-9
abundance: many
j_gene: TRBJ2-3
d_gene: .
CDR3nt: TGTGCCAGCAGCCCCCCCTCCACTAGCCCGGTGGTTACAGATACGCAGTATTTT
CDR3aa: CASSPPSTSPVVTDTQYF

v_gene: TRBV3-1
abundance: .
j_gene: TRBJ2-5
d_gene: .
CDR3nt: TGTGCCAGCAGCCAAATTCGAGGGAGTTACCTGTACCAAGAGACCCAGTACTTC
CDR3aa: CASSQIRGSYLYQETQYF

v_gene: TRBV20-1
abundance: .
j_gene: TRBJ2-3
d_gene: .
CDR3nt: TGCAGTGCTAGAGACTCTGACAACCCCGATACGCAGTATTTT
CDR3aa: CSARDSDNPDTQYF

v_gene: TRBV28
abundance: .
j_gene: TRBJ2-5
d_gene: .
CDR3nt: TGTGCCAGCAGTTTGGGGGCTCAAGAGACCCAGTACTTC
CDR3aa: CASSLGAQETQYF

v_gene: TRBV29-1
abundance: .
j_gene: TRBJ2-7
d_gene: .
CDR3nt: TGCAGCGTTGATGAGGGGTCCCACGAGCAGTACTTC
CDR3aa: CSVDEGSHEQYF

v_gene: TRBV20-1
abundance: many
j_gene: TRBJ2-7
d_gene: .
CDR3nt: TGCAGTGCTCGCGTCGGTTACGAGCAGTACTTC
CDR3aa: CSARVGYEQYF